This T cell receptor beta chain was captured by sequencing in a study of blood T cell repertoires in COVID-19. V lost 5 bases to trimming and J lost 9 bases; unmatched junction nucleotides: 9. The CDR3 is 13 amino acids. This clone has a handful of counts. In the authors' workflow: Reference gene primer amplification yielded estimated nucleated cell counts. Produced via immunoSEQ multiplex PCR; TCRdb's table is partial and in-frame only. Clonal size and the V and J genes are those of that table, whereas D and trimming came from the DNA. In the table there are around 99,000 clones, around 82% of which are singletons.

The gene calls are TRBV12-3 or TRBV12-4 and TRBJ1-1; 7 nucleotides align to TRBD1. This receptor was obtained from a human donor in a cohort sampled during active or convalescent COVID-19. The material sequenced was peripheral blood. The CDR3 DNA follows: TGTGCCAGCAGTCCTAGACAGGGCTTGAAAGCTTTCTTT. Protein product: CASSPRQGLKAFF.